The text below deals with one T cell receptor (beta chain). Sequencing was performed with immunoSEQ multiplex PCR; in TCRdb, only in-frame clones are kept and a portion is missing. This table holds 2 million to 2.5 million clones, around 95% found once. The data were taken from a study of shared clonotypes between healthy human individuals. The CDR3 consists of 14 residues. This receptor was obtained from a man younger than 35 in good health. The sequencing sample was made of naive CD4+ T cells sorted from blood. Subset: CD45RA+ positively selected. The V and J genes are TRBV21-1 and TRBJ2-7; no DNA check was done on the table's D call, TRBD1. TRBV21-1 is shown as a pseudogene. The CDR3 loop is CASSKEGETYEQYF. CDR3 sequence (DNA): TGTGCCAGCAGCAAAGAGGGGGAAACCTACGAGCAGTACTTC.